The sequence of this T cell receptor (beta chain) was determined in a study of cytomegalovirus exposure and HLA in healthy donors. The protocol was immunoSEQ multiplex PCR, while the TCRdb copy is restricted to in-frame clones and leaves out a portion. The table has around 110,000 clones, roughly 90% seen once. This receptor was obtained from a woman aged 18 to 35 in good health and CMV-seropositive. The sequenced material came from PBMCs.

The CDR3 region has the DNA TGTGCCAGCAGCACACAAGGACAGATCTCTGGAAACACCATATATTTT. This sequence encodes CASSTQGQISGNTIYF. V gene TRBV7-9 combines with J gene TRBJ1-3, with a weak D call TRBD1 (6 bases). V lost 5 bases and J 0 bases, leaving 14 bases between the germline ends. There are 16 residues in the CDR3. The germline V gene encodes CDR1 SEHNR and CDR2 FQNEAQ (reference sequence).